The clone carrying this T cell receptor beta chain was seen repeatedly, ten times or more. What it binds is not known. CDR1 is SQVTM and CDR2 is ANQGSEA in the germline V gene. This CDR3 is 12 amino acids long. The V segment lost 2 bases and the J segment 4 bases; nucleotides outside the gene matches: 1. TCRdb re-derived calls from the RT-PCR reads in MiXCR, one entry per CDR3 protein. The data contain about 180,000 distinct CDR3 sequences, nearly 9.5% of them seen just once; the ten biggest clones take up roughly 11%. The sample is drawn from a study of response to subunit inactivated influenza vaccine. Study results and limitations: With each seasonal influenza vaccination, the authors suggested, few new T cells are recruited.

This material consisted of non-naive T cells sorted from PBMCs, taken on the day of vaccination. This receptor was obtained from a man over 45 who received an inactivated influenza vaccine. V gene TRBV29-1 combines with J gene TRBJ1-2; 7 bases are shared with TRBD1. CDR3 nucleotides: TGCAGCGTTGAACAGGGGGTCTATGGCTACACCTTC. This gives the protein CSVEQGVYGYTF.